This TCR beta chain was identified in a study of T cell responses to AZD1222 COVID-19 vaccine. Study results and limitations: After the peak T cell response, and only then, were repertoires sampled. Only a handful of people who got AZD1222 tested seropositive at baseline. Unmutated regions of variants are reportedly targeted by nearly half of spike-specific TCRs.

Only in-frame clones appear in the TCRdb table, and some are missing; sequencing was by immunoSEQ multiplex PCR. The sample lists about 88,000 clones, roughly 91% seen once, with around 3.5% in the top ten. To note about this clone: The antigen is unknown.

Unmatched junction bases numbered 9, after V lost 3 bases and J lost 4 bases. Germline CDR1 is LNHDA and CDR2 is SQIVND (reference sequence). This CDR3 is built from 17 residues. J is TRBJ2-3 and V is TRBV19, with 11 bases that match TRBD2. Specimen: peripheral blood, collected on day 0 of AZD1222 vaccination. The receptor was derived from an adult in good health. For the CDR3, the DNA is TGTGCCAGTAGTATTGCGAGGCTAGCGGGGGGCGCAGATACGCAGTATTTT. Its protein is CASSIARLAGGADTQYF.